This note documents a single TCR beta chain sequence. Seattle enrolled patients during active infection and tracked them longitudinally. There are 14 residues in the CDR3. Libraries were prepared by immunoSEQ multiplex PCR; TCRdb keeps only in-frame clonotypes and omits some of them. The sample comprises hundreds of thousands of clones, roughly 80% of which are singletons, and roughly 8% rests with the top ten. The data belong to a study of blood T cell repertoires in COVID-19. Study at large: Italy, Spain and the United States were the sources of the convalescent and acute COVID-19 samples. The cDNA or gDNA used as material had been derived from T cells, B-cell-depleted T cells, or PBMCs.

The J gene is TRBJ2-7, the V gene TRBV21-1; the table's D call of TRBD2 was not tested on the DNA. TRBV21-1 is termed a pseudogene. Sequenced material: peripheral blood. The source is a woman older than 75 with COVID-19, enrolled during active disease. Here the CDR3 reads CASRPIITLHEQYF. DNA for the CDR3: TGTGCCAGCAGACCTATTATCACTCTCCACGAGCAGTACTTC.